This T cell receptor (beta chain) was captured in a study of blood T cell repertoires in COVID-19. Study overall: Specimens from acute and convalescent COVID-19 originated in the United States, Italy and Spain. In each case, the material was cDNA or gDNA derived from T cells, B-cell-depleted T cells, or PBMCs.

Ages ranged from roughly 18 to 100 years, with residence in about 24 US areas. Clones were sequenced by immunoSEQ multiplex PCR, and TCRdb holds only the in-frame ones, with some missing. In the table there are roughly 250,000 clones, around 84% of which are singletons. With V trimmed by 3 bases and J by 7 bases, 7 bases remained unmatched. The germline V gene encodes CDR1 SGHTS and CDR2 YDEGEE. The CDR3 is 14 amino acids. A few counts support this clone. The rearrangement uses TRBV5-8 and TRBJ2-3; 8 bases are a match to TRBD2. Material: PBMCs or T cells enriched from blood (not recorded which). The receptor comes from a woman between 45 and 65 years old who had recovered from COVID-19. The CDR3 DNA sequence: TGTGCCAGCAGCTCCGGACTAGCCCGGAATACGCAGTATTTT. Protein: CASSSGLARNTQYF.